This passage covers 21 T cell receptor beta chains from one sample sequenced in a study of tumor-infiltrating lymphocytes in primary liver carcinoma. Unsorted bulk tissue (roughly 19-31 mg) underwent RNA and DNA co-extraction. Researchers generated TCR beta cDNA from roughly 520 ng of total RNA, relying on a constant-region primer. Libraries for TCR beta were built through three nested multiplex PCR rounds, which together made up a slightly modified ARM-PCR procedure. Running ten to eleven cycles apiece, the first two PCR rounds relied on TRBV1-TRBV30 forward primers together with a C-beta reverse primer. Via MiXCR, TCRdb re-called the multiplex PCR reads, giving one row per CDR3 protein. Here the sample spans under 150,000 distinct CDR3 sequences, about two thirds being singletons. The sequenced material came from tumor-adjacent normal liver tissue. The receptors stem from a woman aged 60-70 years with primary liver carcinoma and hepatitis B virus infection.

This clonotype was picked up many times. The junction does not match germline at one end; this may be a read error. The V gene is TRBV6-5, the J gene TRBJ2-3; D is ambiguous. The CDR3 consists of 14 residues. Germline assignment: CDR1 MNHEY and CDR2 SVGAGI. This CDR3 is CASRRIGHPDTQYF. The CDR3 nucleotides read TGTGCCAGCAGGAGGATAGGTCATCCAGATACGCAATATTTT.

The gene calls are TRBV18 and TRBJ2-5; unclear D gene. V was cut by 1 base and J by 9 bases, with 21 bases left in between. The germline V gene has CDR1 KGHSH and CDR2 LQKENI. The CDR3 extends over 16 amino acids. DNA for the CDR3: TGTGCCAGCTCACCACGTAGTCCGGCAGTCCAAGATGCCCAGTACTTC. This codes for CASSPRSPAVQDAQYF.

On this clonotype: The CDR3 carries no conserved terminal phenylalanine or tryptophan, so it likely arises from a read error. This chain links TRBV10-3 with TRBJ2-5; 7 nucleotides line up with TRBD1. Germline CDR1 and CDR2: ENHRY and SYGVKD. The CDR3 is 14 amino acids. The V gene end was trimmed by 6 bases and the J gene end by 5 bases; junction bases not matched to a gene: 9. This chain's CDR3 is CAIRAQGSKETQYL. In DNA, the CDR3 is TGTGCCATCAGAGCACAGGGGTCTAAGGAGACCCAGTACCTC.

This clonotype was seen once. One junction end does not reproduce the germline sequence, and a read error may be involved. The rearrangement links TRBV29-1 to TRBJ2-3; D is undetermined. Germline CDR1 SQVTM, CDR2 ANQGSEA. The CDR3 extends over 11 amino acids. CDR3 loop: CSVAPVAMQYF. In nucleotides, the CDR3 is TGCAGTGTTGCCCCGGTGGCCATGCAGTATTTT.

Concerning this clonotype itself: This may be a read error: a much more frequent sequence differs by one nucleotide. The V and J genes are TRBV6-5 and TRBJ2-1; no firm D call. Germline V lookup: CDR1 MNHEY, CDR2 SVGAGI. The ends were cut back, 7 bases at V and 15 bases at J, with 19 bases in the middle. The length of the CDR3 is 12 residues. The CDR3 loop reads CASTRRSGELFF. CDR3 bases: TGTGCCAGCACCAGACGCTCCGGAGAGTTGTTCTTC.

This clonotype was detected a few times. At one of its ends the junction is not consistent with the germline gene, which may arise from a read error. The genes are TRBV4-2 and TRBJ2-5, with TRBD2 matching over 8 bases. The V gene's germline CDR1 is LGHNA and CDR2 YNFKEQ. The CDR3 spans 15 residues. CDR3 in DNA: TGTGCCAGCAGTCAAGATCTGGGCGCGCGGGAGGCCCAGTACTTC. Translating gives CASSQDLGAREAQYF.

A word on this clonotype: Since no conserved phenylalanine or tryptophan closes the CDR3, a read error is the likely cause. The chain carries TRBV29-1 and TRBJ2-7, with a tentative D call TRBD1 (6 bases). Germline CDR1 SQVTM, CDR2 ANQGSEA. CDR3 length: 14 residues. Trimming removed 7 bases from V and 2 bases from J, with 18 bases in between. CDR3 residues: CSAERQEYPYEQYL. In DNA, the CDR3 is TGCAGCGCCGAGAGACAGGAGTATCCCTACGAGCAGTACTTA.

The chain links TRBV11-2 to TRBJ1-1; D call uncertain. CDR3 size: 13 residues. The ends were cut back, 9 bases at V and 3 bases at J, with 14 bases in the middle. Per the germline V gene, CDR1 is SGHAT and CDR2 is FQNNGV. CDR3 protein: CARRYGDHTEAFF. The CDR3, as DNA: TGTGCCAGACGGTACGGAGATCACACTGAAGCTTTCTTT.

This clonotype was observed a single time. At one of its ends the junction is not consistent with the germline gene, which may arise from a read error. CDR3 in DNA: TGCAGCGTTAGTAAGGGCAATCAACCCCAGCATTTT. Protein product: CSVSKGNQPQHF. The V call is TRBV29-1, the J call TRBJ1-5; D not resolved. In germline, CDR1 is SQVTM, CDR2 ANQGSEA. This CDR3 has 12 amino acids.

This chain's CDR3 is CASSSLWALSKSIDKHYF. The CDR3 DNA reads TGTGCCAGCAGCTCTCTGTGGGCACTTAGCAAGTCCATAGATAAGCACTATTTT. The chain is built from TRBV11-2 and TRBJ2-3; no definite D call. Germline values: CDR1 SGHAT, CDR2 FQNNGV. Trimming left V 4 bases short and J 15 bases short, with 35 bases between. The CDR3 contains 18 residues.

This clonotype was detected a few times. Since a much larger clone is just one base distant, this may be a read error. V gene TRBV10-2 combines with J gene TRBJ2-7, with 10 bases lining up with TRBD1. The length of the CDR3 is 16 residues. Germline V gene lookup returns CDR1 WSHSY and CDR2 SAAADI. The CDR3 region is CTSSERRQGAGYEQYF. CDR3 sequence (DNA): TGCACCAGCAGTGAGAGACGACAGGGGGCCGGCTACGAGCAGTACTTC.

The genes are TRBV20-1 and TRBJ2-2; D is unclear. Germline lookup yields CDR1 DFQATT and CDR2 SNEGSKA (reference sequence). Trimming pared 6 bases from V and 1 base from J, leaving 12 bases between. This CDR3 has 14 amino acids. CDR3 bases: TGCAGTGCGCAGGAACAGCTGAACACCGGGGAGCTGTTTTTT. Translating it yields CSAQEQLNTGELFF.

For the CDR3, the DNA is TGTGCCAGCAGTTTAAATATGGACAGGGGGCAGGAGGATGCGCAGTATTTT. Translation: CASSLNMDRGQEDAQYF. The chain combines TRBV28 with TRBJ2-3; 11 bases fit TRBD1. The CDR3 is made up of 17 amino acids. J lost 10 bases, V lost 2 bases, and 14 bases had no gene match. The germline CDR1 and CDR2 sequences are MDHEN and SYDVKM.

A few counts support this clonotype. Relative to the germline gene, one junction end is altered; a read error may explain this. The rearrangement joins TRBV5-4 to TRBJ2-7; D not resolved. The CDR3 sequence is 13 residues long. Germline V lookup: CDR1 SGHNT, CDR2 YYREEE (reference sequence). The CDR3 here is CTSSLGSSYEQYF. Written as DNA, the CDR3 is TGTACCAGCAGCTTGGGTAGCTCCTATGAGCAGTACTTC.

V is TRBV9 and J is TRBJ2-7; possible D gene TRBD2, 7 bases. Per the germline V gene, CDR1 is SGDLS and CDR2 is YYNGEE. CDR3 length equals 14 residues. V was clipped by 0 bases and J by 4 bases, with 11 bases between them. The CDR3 sequence is CASSVEQGGYEQYF. CDR3 nucleotide sequence: TGTGCCAGCAGCGTAGAACAGGGAGGGTACGAGCAGTACTTC.

Note on this clonotype: This may be a read error, as it is one base from a much larger clone. This chain connects TRBV7-8 to TRBJ1-5, with 7 bases fitting TRBD1. CDR3 size: 16 residues. Per germline, CDR1 SGHVS and CDR2 FQNEAQ. The CDR3 reads CVSSLEAGTENQPQHF. In DNA, the CDR3 is TGTGTCAGCAGCTTAGAAGCCGGGACAGAAAATCAGCCCCAGCATTTT.

The genes are TRBV28 and TRBJ2-3; 7 bases are shared with TRBD2. The ends lost 4 bases at V and 4 bases at J; junction bases unmatched: 20. CDR3 size: 19 residues. Per the germline V gene, CDR1 is MDHEN and CDR2 is SYDVKM. CDR3 region: CASSSSGASGRPSADTQYF. The CDR3 nucleotides are TGTGCCAGCAGTTCTTCCGGGGCTAGCGGTAGGCCTAGCGCAGATACGCAGTATTTT.

This clonotype was observed a few times. A much larger clone is a single base away; this may be a read error. The chain combines TRBV5-5 with TRBJ1-3; D call uncertain. The CDR3 sequence is 16 residues long. Germline CDR1 reads SGHKS; CDR2 reads YYEKEE (reference sequence). Here the CDR3 DNA reads TGTACCAGCAGCTCGGCGGGGAGTACCTCTGGAAACACCATATATTTT. Translated: CTSSSAGSTSGNTIYF.

Note on this clonotype: Germline and junction disagree at one end, which may indicate a read error. The J gene is TRBJ2-1, the V gene TRBV6-6, with D possibly being TRBD2 (6 bases). Per the germline V gene, CDR1 is MNHNY and CDR2 is SVGAGI (reference sequence). The CDR3 is 15 amino acids. CDR3 protein: CASSYFGGSHNEQFF. The CDR3 region has the DNA TGCGCCAGCAGTTACTTCGGGGGATCCCACAATGAGCAGTTCTTC.

Comment on this clonotype: An end of the junction differs from the germline gene, which may be a read error. V gene TRBV11-2 combines with J gene TRBJ2-7; TRBD2 aligns across 11 bases. The CDR3 has 17 residues. Germline V gene data show CDR1 as SGHAT and CDR2 as FQNNGV. In DNA, the CDR3 is TGTGCCAACAGCTTAGATCTCCATAGCGGGAGGGGCCATGAGCAGTACTTC. Translating gives CANSLDLHSGRGHEQYF. Variable domain in full (rest from reference TRBV11-2 and TRBJ2-7): EAGVAQSPRYKIIEKRQSVAFWCNPISGHATLYWYQQILGQGPKLLIQFQNNGVVDDSQLPKDRFSAERLKGVDSTLKIQPAKLEDSAVYLCANSLDLHSGRGHEQYFGPGTRLTVT.

Comment on this clonotype: A much larger clone differs from this one at a single base, so this may be a read error. J is TRBJ1-5 and V is TRBV28; no definite D call. This CDR3 is 18 amino acids long. Germline V CDR1 and CDR2: MDHEN, SYDVKM. The CDR3 region has the DNA TGTGCCAGCAGTCCCCCCGGAGGAGCCACCTATAGCAATCAGCCCCTGCATTTT. Protein sequence: CASSPPGGATYSNQPLHF.